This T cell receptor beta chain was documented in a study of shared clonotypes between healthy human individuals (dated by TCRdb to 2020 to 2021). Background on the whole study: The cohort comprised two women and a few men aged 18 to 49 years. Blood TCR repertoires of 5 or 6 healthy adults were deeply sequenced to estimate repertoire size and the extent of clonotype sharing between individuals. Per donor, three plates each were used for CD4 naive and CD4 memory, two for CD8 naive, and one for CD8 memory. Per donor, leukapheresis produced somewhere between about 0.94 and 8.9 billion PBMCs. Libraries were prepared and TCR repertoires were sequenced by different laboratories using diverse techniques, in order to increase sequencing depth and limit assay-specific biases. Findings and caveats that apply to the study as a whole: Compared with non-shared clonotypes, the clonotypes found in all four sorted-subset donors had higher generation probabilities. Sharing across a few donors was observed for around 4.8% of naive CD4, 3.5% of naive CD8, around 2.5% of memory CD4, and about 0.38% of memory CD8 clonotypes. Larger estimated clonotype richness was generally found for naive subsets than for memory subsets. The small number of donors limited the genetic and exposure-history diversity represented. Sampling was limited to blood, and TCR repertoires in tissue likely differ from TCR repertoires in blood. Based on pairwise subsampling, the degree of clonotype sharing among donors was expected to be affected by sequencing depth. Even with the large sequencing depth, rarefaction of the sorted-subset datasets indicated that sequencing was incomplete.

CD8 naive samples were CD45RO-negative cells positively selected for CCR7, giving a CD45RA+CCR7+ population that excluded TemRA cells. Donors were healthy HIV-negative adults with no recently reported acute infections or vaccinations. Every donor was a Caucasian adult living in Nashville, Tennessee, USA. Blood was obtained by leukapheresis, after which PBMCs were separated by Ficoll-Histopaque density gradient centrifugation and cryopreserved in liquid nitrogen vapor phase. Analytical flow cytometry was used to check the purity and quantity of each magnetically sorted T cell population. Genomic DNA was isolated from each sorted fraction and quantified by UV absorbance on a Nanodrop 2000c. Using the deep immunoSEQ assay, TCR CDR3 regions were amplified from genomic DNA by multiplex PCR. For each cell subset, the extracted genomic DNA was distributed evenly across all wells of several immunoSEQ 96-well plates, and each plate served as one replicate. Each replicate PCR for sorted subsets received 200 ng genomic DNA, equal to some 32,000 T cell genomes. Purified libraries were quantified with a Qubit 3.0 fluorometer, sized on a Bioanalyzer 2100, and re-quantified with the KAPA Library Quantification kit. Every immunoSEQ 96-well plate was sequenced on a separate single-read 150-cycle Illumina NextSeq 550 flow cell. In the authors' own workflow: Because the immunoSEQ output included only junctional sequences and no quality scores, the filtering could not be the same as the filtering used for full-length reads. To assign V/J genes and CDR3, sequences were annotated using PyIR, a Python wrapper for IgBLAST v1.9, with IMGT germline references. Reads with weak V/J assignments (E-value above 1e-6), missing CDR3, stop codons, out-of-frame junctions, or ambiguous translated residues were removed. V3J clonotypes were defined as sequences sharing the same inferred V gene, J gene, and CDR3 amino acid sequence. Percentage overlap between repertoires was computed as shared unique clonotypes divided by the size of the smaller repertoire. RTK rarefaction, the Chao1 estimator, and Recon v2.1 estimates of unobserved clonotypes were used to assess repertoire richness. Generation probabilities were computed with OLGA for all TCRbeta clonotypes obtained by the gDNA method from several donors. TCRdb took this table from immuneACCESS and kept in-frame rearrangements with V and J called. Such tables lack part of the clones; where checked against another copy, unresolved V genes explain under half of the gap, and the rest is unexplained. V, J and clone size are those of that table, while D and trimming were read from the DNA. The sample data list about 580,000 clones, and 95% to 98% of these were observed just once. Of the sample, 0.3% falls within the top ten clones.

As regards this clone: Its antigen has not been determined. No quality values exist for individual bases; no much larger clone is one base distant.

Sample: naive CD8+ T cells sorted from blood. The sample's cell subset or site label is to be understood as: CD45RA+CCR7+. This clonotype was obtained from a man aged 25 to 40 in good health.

CDR3 loop: CASSRTSGRSSYNEQFF. Read as DNA, the sequence is TGTGCCAGCAGTCGGACTAGCGGGAGGAGCTCCTACAATGAGCAGTTCTTC. The chain links TRBV13 with TRBJ2-1; 14 of the junction bases match TRBD2. The cysteine opens and the phenylalanine closes a CDR3 of 17 amino acids. Only the CDR3 DNA is retained, 51 bases long and in frame from the first base. CDR1 PRHDT and CDR2 FYEKMQ were looked up in the germline V gene (reference sequence). Trimming removed 6 bases from V and 0 bases from J; the gene matches leave 4 bases unexplained.